A single sample gave rise to the 3 T cell receptor beta chains below, sequenced in a study of blood T cell repertoires in COVID-19 (dated by TCRdb to about 2020). The library was made by the immunoSEQ multiplex PCR assay. TCRdb stores this immuneACCESS table with in-frame sequences only. Part of the clones is absent; in the studies checked, under half of the shortfall reflects unresolved V genes, and no reason is known for the rest. This sample lists about 72,000 clones; around 85% were detected once. Jointly, the top ten make up approximately 32% of the sample. Material: peripheral blood. The receptors derive from a woman older than 75 with active or convalescent COVID-19.

This chain connects TRBV2 to TRBJ2-1; 8 bases line up with TRBD2. This CDR3 is built from 16 residues. V trimming: 4 bases; J trimming: 4 bases; junction bases outside the gene matches: 9. Per the germline V gene, CDR1 is SNHLY and CDR2 is FYNNEI. Here the CDR3 reads CASSAGSGRGYNEQFF. The CDR3 bases are TGTGCCAGCAGTGCTGGGTCCGGGAGGGGTTACAATGAGCAGTTCTTC. The whole variable domain, remainder taken from reference TRBV2 and TRBJ2-1, is EPEVTQTPSHQVTQMGQEVILRCVPISNHLYFYWYRQILGQKVEFLVSFYNNEISEKSEIFDDQFSVERPDGSNFTLKIRSTKLEDSAMYFCASSAGSGRGYNEQFFGPGTRLTVL.

DNA for the CDR3: TGTGCCAGCAGTTTAAGGCAGACTTACACTGAAGCTTTCTTT. It is translated as CASSLRQTYTEAFF. The chain couples TRBV27 to TRBJ1-1; D remains ambiguous. The CDR3 runs to 14 residues. V lost 2 bases, J lost 3 bases, and 10 bases lay in between. CDR1 and CDR2 from the germline V gene are MNHEY and SMNVEV (reference sequence).

The chain couples TRBV7-9 to TRBJ1-4; possible D gene TRBD1, 5 bases. CDR3 length: 15 residues. Per the germline V gene, CDR1 is SEHNR and CDR2 is FQNEAQ (reference sequence). V was pared by 2 bases and J by 7 bases, with 14 bases between. The CDR3 bases are TGTGCCAGCAGCTTATCGAGGTCCGGGGGTGAAAAACTGTTTTTT. Its protein product is CASSLSRSGGEKLFF.